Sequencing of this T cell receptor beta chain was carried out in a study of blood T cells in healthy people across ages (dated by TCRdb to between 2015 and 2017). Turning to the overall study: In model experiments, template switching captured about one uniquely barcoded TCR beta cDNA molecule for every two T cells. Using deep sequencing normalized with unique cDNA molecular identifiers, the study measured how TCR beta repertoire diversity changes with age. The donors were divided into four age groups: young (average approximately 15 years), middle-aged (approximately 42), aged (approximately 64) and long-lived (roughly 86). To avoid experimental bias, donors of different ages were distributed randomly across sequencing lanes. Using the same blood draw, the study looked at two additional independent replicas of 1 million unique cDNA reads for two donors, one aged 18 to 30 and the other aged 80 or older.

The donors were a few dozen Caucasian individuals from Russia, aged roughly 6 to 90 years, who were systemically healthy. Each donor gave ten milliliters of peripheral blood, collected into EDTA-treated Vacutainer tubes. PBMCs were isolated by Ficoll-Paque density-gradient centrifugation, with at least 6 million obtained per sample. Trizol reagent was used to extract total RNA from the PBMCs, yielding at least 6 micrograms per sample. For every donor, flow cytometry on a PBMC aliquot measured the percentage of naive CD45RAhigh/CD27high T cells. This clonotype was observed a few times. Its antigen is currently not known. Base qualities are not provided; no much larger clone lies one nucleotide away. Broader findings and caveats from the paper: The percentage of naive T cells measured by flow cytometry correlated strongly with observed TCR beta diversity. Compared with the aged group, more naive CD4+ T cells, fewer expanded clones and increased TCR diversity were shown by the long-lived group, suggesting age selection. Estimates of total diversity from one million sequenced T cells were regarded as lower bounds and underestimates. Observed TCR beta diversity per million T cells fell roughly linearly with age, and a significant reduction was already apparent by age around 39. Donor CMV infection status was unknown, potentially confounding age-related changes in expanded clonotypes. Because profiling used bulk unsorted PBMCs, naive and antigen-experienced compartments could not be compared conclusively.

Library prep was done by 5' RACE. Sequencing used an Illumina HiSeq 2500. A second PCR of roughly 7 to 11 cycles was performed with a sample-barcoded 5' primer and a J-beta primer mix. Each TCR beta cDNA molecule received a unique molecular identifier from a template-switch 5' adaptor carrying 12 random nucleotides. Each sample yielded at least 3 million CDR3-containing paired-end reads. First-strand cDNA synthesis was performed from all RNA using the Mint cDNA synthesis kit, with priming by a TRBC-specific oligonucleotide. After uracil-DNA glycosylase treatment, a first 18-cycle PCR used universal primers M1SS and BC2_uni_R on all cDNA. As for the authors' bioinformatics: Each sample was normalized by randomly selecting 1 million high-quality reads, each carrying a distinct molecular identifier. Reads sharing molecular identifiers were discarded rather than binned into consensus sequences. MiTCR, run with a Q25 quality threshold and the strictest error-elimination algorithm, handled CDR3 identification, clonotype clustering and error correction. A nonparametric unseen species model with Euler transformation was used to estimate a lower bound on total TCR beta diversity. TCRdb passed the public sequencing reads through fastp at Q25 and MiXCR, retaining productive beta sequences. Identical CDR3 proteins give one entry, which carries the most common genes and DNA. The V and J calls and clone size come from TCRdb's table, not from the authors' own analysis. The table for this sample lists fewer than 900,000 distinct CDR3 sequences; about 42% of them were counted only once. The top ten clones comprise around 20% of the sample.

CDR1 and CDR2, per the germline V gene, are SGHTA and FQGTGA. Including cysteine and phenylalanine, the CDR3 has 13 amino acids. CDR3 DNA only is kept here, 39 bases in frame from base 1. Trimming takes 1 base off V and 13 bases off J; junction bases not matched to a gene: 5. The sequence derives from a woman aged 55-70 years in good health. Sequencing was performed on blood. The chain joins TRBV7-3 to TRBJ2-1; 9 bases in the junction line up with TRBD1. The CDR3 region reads CASSLIPTGGQFF. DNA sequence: TGTGCCAGCAGCTTAATACCGACAGGGGGACAGTTCTTC.